Detailed here is one TCR beta chain. Its matching antigen is unknown. This record belongs to a study of Ad26.COV2.S vaccination and SARS-CoV-2 variants. V was cut by 0 bases and J by 5 bases, with 19 bases left in between. In germline, CDR1 is LGHNA, CDR2 YSLEER. The CDR3 contains 17 residues. The data were produced by immunoSEQ multiplex PCR, yet TCRdb's version contains in-frame clones alone and is incomplete. The sample shows over 110,000 clones, just over 85% of them seen only once. Study-wide findings and caveats: Compared with placebo recipients, vaccine recipients had higher spike-specific TCR breadth. It was reported that spike-specific CD8+ and CD4+ T cell responses were substantially broad after vaccination. Estimates derived from TCR breadth and depth analyses may have underestimated total T cell responses.

Sequences were derived from peripheral blood, sampled after recovery from COVID-19. The V gene is TRBV4-3, the J gene TRBJ2-5; D is unclear. The TCR sequence derives from a human donor who had recovered from COVID-19. CDR3 nucleotide sequence: TGCGCCAGCAGCCAAGATCGCAGCCAGAGCTTTGGGGAGACCCAGTACTTC. This encodes CASSQDRSQSFGETQYF.